The clone carrying this TCR beta chain was seen just once. Losses at the gene ends were 6 bases for V and 4 bases for J; bases not matched to a gene: 4. Germline CDR1 is LNHDA and CDR2 is SQIVND (reference sequence). The CDR3 totals 14 residues. TCRdb's copy holds only in-frame clones and misses some; the assay was immunoSEQ multiplex PCR. The data hold about 53,000 clones, with 80% to 90% observed a single time. This entry belongs to a study of blood T cell repertoires in COVID-19. This chain connects TRBV19 to TRBJ1-1, with TRBD1 matching 11 bases. What was sequenced was peripheral blood. This sequence was found in a man aged 55 to 70 with active COVID-19. The CDR3 is CASRDRGLGTEAFF. For the CDR3, the DNA is TGTGCCAGTAGGGACAGGGGGCTTGGCACTGAAGCTTTCTTT.